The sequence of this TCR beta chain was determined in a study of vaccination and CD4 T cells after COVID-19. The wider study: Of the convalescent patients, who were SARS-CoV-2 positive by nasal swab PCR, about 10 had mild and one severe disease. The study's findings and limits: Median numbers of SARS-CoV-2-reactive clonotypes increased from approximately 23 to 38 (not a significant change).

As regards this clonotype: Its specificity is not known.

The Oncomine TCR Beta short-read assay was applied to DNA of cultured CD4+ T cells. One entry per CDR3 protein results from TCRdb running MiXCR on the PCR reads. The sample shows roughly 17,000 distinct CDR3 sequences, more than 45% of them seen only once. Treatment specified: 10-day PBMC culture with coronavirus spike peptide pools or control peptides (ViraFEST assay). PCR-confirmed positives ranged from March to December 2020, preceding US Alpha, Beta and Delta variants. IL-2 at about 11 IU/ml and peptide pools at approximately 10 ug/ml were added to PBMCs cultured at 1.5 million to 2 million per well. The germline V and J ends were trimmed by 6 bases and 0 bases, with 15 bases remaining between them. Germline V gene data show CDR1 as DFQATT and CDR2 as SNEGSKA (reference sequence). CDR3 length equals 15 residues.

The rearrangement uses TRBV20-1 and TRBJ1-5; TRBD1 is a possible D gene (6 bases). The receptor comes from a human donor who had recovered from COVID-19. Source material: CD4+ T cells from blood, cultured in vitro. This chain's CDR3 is CSAPSRGSSNQPQHF. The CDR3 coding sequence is TGCAGTGCCCCCTCCAGGGGAAGTAGCAATCAGCCCCAGCATTTT.